These T cell receptor beta chains were read from a single sample in a study of molecular identifiers for immune sequencing clone quantification. TCRdb re-called the PCR reads with MiXCR, one entry per CDR3 protein. The sample holds 250,000 to 400,000 distinct CDR3 sequences; over 20% are singletons and the top ten take roughly 0.86%. Sequenced: naive CD8+ T cells from blood, with Jurkat cell RNA spiked in. The receptors originated from a human donor in good health. Some libraries in this study had Jurkat cell RNA spiked in. CDR3s include the opening cysteine and the closing phenylalanine or tryptophan. The order of the fields is D gene, V gene, J gene, clone size, CDR3 DNA, CDR3 protein. A D gene is named only where the DNA matches it firmly. The listing skips clone size in some rows; elsewhere it reads once, few, many or a size class.

-	TRBV3-1	TRBJ2-2	many	TGTGCCAGCAGGAAGAACACCGGGGAGCTGTTTTTT	CASRKNTGELFF
-	TRBV7-7	TRBJ2-1	many	TGTGCTAGCAGCCCGAGCCTGGGGCCGGCGACTTACAATGAGCAGTTCTTC	CASSPSLGPATYNEQFF
TRBD1	TRBV20-1	TRBJ2-7	many	TGCAGTGCTAGCGCCACGGGACAGAGGGACTACGAGCAGTACTTC	CSASATGQRDYEQYF
TRBD2	TRBV29-1	TRBJ2-7	-	TGCAGCGTTGAAGTAGGGACTAGCGGGAGGGCCTACGAGCAGCACTTC	CSVEVGTSGRAYEQHF
-	TRBV4-1	TRBJ2-3	-	TGCGCCAGCAGCCGCTACCAGGGATCGGTTAGCACAGATACGCAGTATTTT	CASSRYQGSVSTDTQYF
-	TRBV2	TRBJ2-3	many	TGTGCCAGCAGTGACCCCGACAGAAGTAGCACAGATACGCAGTATTTT	CASSDPDRSSTDTQYF
-	TRBV2	TRBJ1-5	many	TGTGCCAGCAGTGAATTCAGGGGTGGCAATCAGCCCCAGCATTTT	CASSEFRGGNQPQHF
-	TRBV19	TRBJ2-2	few	TGTGCCAGTAGGGTCCCGAGAGGGACCGGGGAGCTGTTTTTT	CASRVPRGTGELFF
TRBD2	TRBV7-9	TRBJ2-3	many	TGTGCCAGCAGCTTAGTTTCAGCGGGAGCCACAGATACGCAGTATTTT	CASSLVSAGATDTQYF
TRBD2	TRBV12-3/TRBV12-4	TRBJ2-7	-	TGTGCCAGCAGACCTACCGGGACTAGCGGCTCCTACGAGCAGTACTTC	CASRPTGTSGSYEQYF
TRBD2	TRBV13	TRBJ2-7	-	TGTGCCAGCAGCTTATCTCCCGGCGGGAGCGCCTACGAGCAGTACTTC	CASSLSPGGSAYEQYF
-	TRBV4-3	TRBJ1-1	-	TGCGCCAGCAACCAAACCCCAACAGGGATGAACACTGAAGCTTTCTTT	CASNQTPTGMNTEAFF
-	TRBV27	TRBJ1-5	many	TGTGCCAGCAGCCTCGGACCCTATAGCAATCAGCCCCAGCATTTT	CASSLGPYSNQPQHF
-	TRBV4-1	TRBJ1-2	few	TGCGCCAGCAGCCAAGATCGTCCAGGCTTCATTGCCTATGGCTACACCTTC	CASSQDRPGFIAYGYTF
-	TRBV28	TRBJ2-1	few	TGTGCCAGCCAAAGTGTCTCTGGGGCCTACAATGAGCAGTTCTTC	CASQSVSGAYNEQFF
-	TRBV5-5	TRBJ2-1	many	TGTGCCAGCAGCGCAGATCTAGCGGACAGAGGACCCTACAATGAGCAGTTCTTC	CASSADLADRGPYNEQFF
-	TRBV4-3	TRBJ2-1	once	TGCGCCAGCAGCCAAGGGGGGACGATGTACAATGAGCAGTTCTTC	CASSQGGTMYNEQFF
-	TRBV4-3	TRBJ1-1	many	TGCGCCAGCAGCCAAGGAACAGGGTCGAACACTGAAGCTTTCTTT	CASSQGTGSNTEAFF
TRBD2	TRBV6-5	TRBJ2-1	many	TGTGCCAGCAGTTACTCTGATAGCGGGGGGGCTTGGGATGAGCAGTTCTTC	CASSYSDSGGAWDEQFF
-	TRBV5-5	TRBJ2-7	many	TGTGCCAGCTGGGCTGAGGACAGCCTCTCCTACGAGCAGTACTTC	CASWAEDSLSYEQYF
TRBD1	TRBV13	TRBJ1-5	many	TGTGCCAGCAGCTCCAGGGGGTCCAATCAGCCCCAGCATTTT	CASSSRGSNQPQHF
TRBD1	TRBV20-1	TRBJ2-2	-	TGCAGTGCTAGAGGGTGGTCAGGGGGCGTTTTTTCGGCCGGGGAGCTGTTTTTT	CSARGWSGGVFSAGELFF
TRBD2	TRBV5-3	TRBJ2-2	few	TGTGCCAGCAGCAGTGGGACTAGCGGGAACACCGGGGAGCTGTTTTTT	CASSSGTSGNTGELFF
-	TRBV6-5	TRBJ2-3	many	TGTGCCAGCAACCCAGGGGGGGCGCGGCATACGCAGTATTTT	CASNPGGARHTQYF
-	TRBV6-6	TRBJ2-7	few	TGTGCCAGCAGCGAGGATGGGGCCTACGAGCAGTACTTC	CASSEDGAYEQYF
TRBD2	TRBV29-1	TRBJ2-3	many	TGCAGCGTTAGACGACAAAGCGGGAGTCAATCCATAGATACGCAGTATTTT	CSVRRQSGSQSIDTQYF
-	TRBV5-1	TRBJ1-1	many	TGCGCCAGCAGCTTGGTTCAGGGAAACACTGAAGCTTTCTTT	CASSLVQGNTEAFF
-	TRBV18	TRBJ2-6	few	TGTGCCAGCACTCCGACCGATTCTGGGGCCAACGTCCTGACTTTC	CASTPTDSGANVLTF
-	TRBV27	TRBJ2-7	-	TGTGCCAGCAGTTGGGGGGGGCAGGGGTCCTGCGAGCAGTACTTC	CASSWGGQGSCEQYF
-	TRBV18	TRBJ1-1	-	TGTGCCAGCTCACCCTCGTTATCTGAAGCTTTCTTT	CASSPSLSEAFF
-	TRBV4-3	TRBJ2-7	many	TGCGCCAGCAGCCAAGAATTGGTTTACGAGCAGTACTTC	CASSQELVYEQYF
-	TRBV6-5	TRBJ2-5	many	TGTGCCAGCAGACCCAGGGATTCCTTCCAAGAGACCCAGTACTTC	CASRPRDSFQETQYF
-	TRBV27	TRBJ1-5	many	TGTGCCACCCTTAGGCCGAATCGACCCCAGCATTTT	CATLRPNRPQHF
-	TRBV13	TRBJ1-2	-	TGTGCCAGCAGCTTAGGCACAGACGTAGCTAACTATGGCTACACCTTC	CASSLGTDVANYGYTF
-	TRBV18	TRBJ1-4	-	TGTGCCAGCACACCACCGTTCGGACAGAGTAATGAAAAACTGTTTTTT	CASTPPFGQSNEKLFF
TRBD2	TRBV20-1	TRBJ2-7	-	TGCAGTGCTAGAGACGAGCGGGGATACCCCTACGAGCAGTACTTC	CSARDERGYPYEQYF
-	TRBV7-9	TRBJ2-7	-	TGTGCCAGCAGTCACGGAGGCTACGGGCAGTACTTC	CASSHGGYGQYF
-	TRBV4-3	TRBJ2-5	many	TGCGCCAGCAGCCAAGATCATAGCAGACTGTACCAAGAGACCCAGTACTTC	CASSQDHSRLYQETQYF
TRBD1	TRBV4-1	TRBJ2-1	many	TGCGCCAGCAGCCAAGGTGGGACAGGGTACAATGAGCAGTTCTTC	CASSQGGTGYNEQFF
TRBD1	TRBV4-1	TRBJ1-1	-	TGCGCCAGCAGCCAAGATCGTATGACAGGGTTGAACACTGAAGCTTTCTTT	CASSQDRMTGLNTEAFF
-	TRBV20-1	TRBJ1-3	many	TGCAGTGCTAGAGATCGAGCAGGGGCTGGAAACACCATATATTTT	CSARDRAGAGNTIYF
TRBD1	TRBV29-1	TRBJ2-1	many	TGCAGCGTGGGTAAGACAGGGTTAGGTGAGCAGTTCTTC	CSVGKTGLGEQFF
-	TRBV6-5	TRBJ2-3	-	TGTGCCAGCAGTTACGGGCGGCCGACAGATACGCAGTATTTT	CASSYGRPTDTQYF
TRBD1	TRBV4-3	TRBJ1-4	few	TGCGCCAGCAGCCATGGGACAGGGGCTAACGAAAAACTGTTTTTT	CASSHGTGANEKLFF
-	TRBV5-1	TRBJ2-7	few	TGCGCCAGCAGCTTCAACAAGGACAGTCAATCCTACGAGCAGTACTTC	CASSFNKDSQSYEQYF
TRBD1	TRBV14	TRBJ2-4	few	TGTGCCAGCAGCCGACAGACAGGGCGAGGAAACATTCAGTACTTC	CASSRQTGRGNIQYF
TRBD2	TRBV10-3	TRBJ2-3	few	TGTGCCATCAGTGGGAGCGGGGGGTACACAGATACGCAGTATTTT	CAISGSGGYTDTQYF
-	TRBV2	TRBJ2-5	many	TGTGCCAGCAGTGAGTTGAACCAAGAGACCCAGTACTTC	CASSELNQETQYF
TRBD1	TRBV6-1	TRBJ2-6	-	TGTGCCAGCAGTGGCGCTCCCCGGACAGGGGAAAGAACTGGGGCCAACGTCCTGACTTTC	CASSGAPRTGERTGANVLTF
-	TRBV5-5	TRBJ2-3	few	TGTGCCAGCAGCTTGGGGACATTACTCACAGATACGCAGTATTTT	CASSLGTLLTDTQYF
-	TRBV25-1	TRBJ2-4	many	TGTGCCAGCAACCTACCCCTGAGGGTGGTTCAGTACTTC	CASNLPLRVVQYF